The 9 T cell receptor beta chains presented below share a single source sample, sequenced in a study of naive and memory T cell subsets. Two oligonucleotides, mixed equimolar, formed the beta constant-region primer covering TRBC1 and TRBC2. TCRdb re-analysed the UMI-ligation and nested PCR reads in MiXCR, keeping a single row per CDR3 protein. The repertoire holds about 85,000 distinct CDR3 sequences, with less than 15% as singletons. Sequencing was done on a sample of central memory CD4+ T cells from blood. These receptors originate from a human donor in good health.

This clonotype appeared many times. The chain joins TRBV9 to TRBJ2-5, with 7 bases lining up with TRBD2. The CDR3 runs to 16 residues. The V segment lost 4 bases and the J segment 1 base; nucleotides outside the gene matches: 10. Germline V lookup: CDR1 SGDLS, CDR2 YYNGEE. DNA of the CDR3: TGTGCCAGCAGCTCCTCAAGCGGGGTAATCCAAGAGACCCAGTACTTC. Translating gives CASSSSSGVIQETQYF.

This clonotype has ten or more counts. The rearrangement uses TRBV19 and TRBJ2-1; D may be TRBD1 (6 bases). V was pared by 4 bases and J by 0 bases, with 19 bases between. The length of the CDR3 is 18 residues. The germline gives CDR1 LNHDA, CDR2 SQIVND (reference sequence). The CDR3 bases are TGTGCCAGTAGTAGAACTGGCCCCGGGACAATCTCCTACAATGAGCAGTTCTTC. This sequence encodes CASSRTGPGTISYNEQFF.

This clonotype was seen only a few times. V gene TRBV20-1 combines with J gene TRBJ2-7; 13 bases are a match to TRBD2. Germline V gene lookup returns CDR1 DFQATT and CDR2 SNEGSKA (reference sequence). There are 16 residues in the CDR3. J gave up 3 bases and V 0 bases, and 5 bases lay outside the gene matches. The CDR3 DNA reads TGCAGTGCTAGAGATATAGGACTAGCGGGGGACTACGAGCAGTACTTC. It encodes CSARDIGLAGDYEQYF.

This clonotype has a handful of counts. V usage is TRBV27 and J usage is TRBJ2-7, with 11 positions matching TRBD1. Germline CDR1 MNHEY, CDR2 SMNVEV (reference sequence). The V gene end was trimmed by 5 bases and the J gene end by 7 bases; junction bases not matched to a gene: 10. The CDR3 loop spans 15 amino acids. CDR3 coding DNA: TGTGCCAGCAGTCCCCGGACAGGGGGCGCGGGGGAGCAGTACTTC. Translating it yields CASSPRTGGAGEQYF.

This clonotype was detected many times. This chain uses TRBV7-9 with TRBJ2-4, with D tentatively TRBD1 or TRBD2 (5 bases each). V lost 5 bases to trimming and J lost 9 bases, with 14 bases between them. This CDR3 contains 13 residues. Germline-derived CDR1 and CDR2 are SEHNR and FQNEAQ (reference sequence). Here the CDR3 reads CASSPTGASIQYF. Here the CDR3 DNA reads TGTGCCAGCAGCCCAACCGGGGCTAGCATTCAGTACTTC.

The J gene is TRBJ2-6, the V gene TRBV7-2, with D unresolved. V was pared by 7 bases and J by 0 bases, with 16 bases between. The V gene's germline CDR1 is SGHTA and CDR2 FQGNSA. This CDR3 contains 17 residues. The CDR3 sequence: CASTPTGYLSGANVLTF. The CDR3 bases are TGTGCCAGCACCCCCACGGGCTACCTCTCTGGGGCCAACGTCCTGACTTTC.

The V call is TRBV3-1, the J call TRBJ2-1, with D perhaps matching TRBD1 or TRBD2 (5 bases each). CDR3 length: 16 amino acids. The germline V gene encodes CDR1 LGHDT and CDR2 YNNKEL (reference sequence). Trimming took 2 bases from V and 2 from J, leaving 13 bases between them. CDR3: CASSQNWDPAYNEQFF. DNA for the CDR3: TGTGCCAGCAGCCAAAACTGGGACCCCGCCTACAATGAGCAGTTCTTC.

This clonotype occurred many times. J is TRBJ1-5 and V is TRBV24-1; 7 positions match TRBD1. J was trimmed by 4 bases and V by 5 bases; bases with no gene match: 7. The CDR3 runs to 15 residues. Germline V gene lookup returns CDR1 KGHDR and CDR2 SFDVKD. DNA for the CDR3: TGTGCCACCAGTGCGGCGACAGGGTCGAATCAGCCCCAGCATTTT. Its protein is CATSAATGSNQPQHF.

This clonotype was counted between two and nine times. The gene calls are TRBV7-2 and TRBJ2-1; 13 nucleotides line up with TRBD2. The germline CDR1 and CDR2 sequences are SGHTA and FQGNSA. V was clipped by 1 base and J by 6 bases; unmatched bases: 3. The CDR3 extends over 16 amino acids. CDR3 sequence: CASSLGLAGGSNEQFF. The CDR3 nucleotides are TGTGCCAGCAGCTTAGGACTAGCGGGAGGATCCAATGAGCAGTTCTTC.